This TCR beta chain was sequenced during a study of control samples from healthy donors and cancer patients. Sequencing was performed with immunoSEQ multiplex PCR; in TCRdb, only in-frame clones are kept and a portion is missing. The sample yields around 130,000 clones, 80% to 95% seen once. The CDR3 runs 13 residues. Germline V lookup: CDR1 KGHSH, CDR2 LQKENI. Trimming stripped 11 bases from V and 3 bases from J, with 16 bases between. The TCR originated in a man aged 18 to 29 in good health. The chain employs TRBV18 and TRBJ1-1, with unresolved D. Sequenced input: blood. The DNA of the CDR3 is TGTGCCGCCAAGGTCGGGAGAGACACTGAAGCTTTCTTT. Translated: CAAKVGRDTEAFF.